This T cell receptor (beta chain) was identified in a study of blood T cell repertoires in COVID-19. Study information: Collection of acute and convalescent COVID-19 samples took place in the United States, Italy and Spain. Nucleic acid was either cDNA or gDNA, and it came from T cells, B-cell-depleted T cells, or PBMCs.

The germline V and J ends were trimmed by 7 bases and 3 bases, with 13 bases remaining between them. CDR3 size: 15 residues. The V gene's germline CDR1 is MGHDK and CDR2 SYGVNS. Original processing methods: Reference gene primer amplification gave estimated nucleated cell counts. The repertoire was sequenced with immunoSEQ multiplex PCR; TCRdb's copy has only in-frame clones and lacks some. Clonal size and the V and J genes are those of that table, whereas D and trimming came from the DNA. The table lists fewer than 200,000 clones, around 90% of them singletons. The receptor was isolated from a man between 45 and 60 years old who had recovered from COVID-19. Sample: peripheral blood. The chain has TRBV25-1 and TRBJ1-6, with D perhaps TRBD1 (5 bases). The CDR3 loop reads CASTNGGVYNSPLHF. As DNA, the CDR3 is TGTGCCAGCACTAACGGGGGGGTCTATAATTCACCCCTCCACTTT.